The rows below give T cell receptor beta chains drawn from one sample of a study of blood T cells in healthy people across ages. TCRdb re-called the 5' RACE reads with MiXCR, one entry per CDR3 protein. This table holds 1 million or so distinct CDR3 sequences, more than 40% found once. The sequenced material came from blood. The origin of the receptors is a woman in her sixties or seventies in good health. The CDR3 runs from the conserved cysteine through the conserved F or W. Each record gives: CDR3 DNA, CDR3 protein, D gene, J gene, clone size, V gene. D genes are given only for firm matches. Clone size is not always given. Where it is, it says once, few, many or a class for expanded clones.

CDR3 DNA: TGTGCCAGCAGGACCCAAGGACAGGGCCTCCCCAACACTGAAGCTTTCTTT
CDR3 protein: CASRTQGQGLPNTEAFF
D gene: TRBD1
J gene: TRBJ1-1
clone size: NA
V gene: TRBV27

CDR3 DNA: TGTGCCCGCAGCAGCGGGAGCGGGATCACAATCGTCCAGTACTTC
CDR3 protein: CARSSGSGITIVQYF
D gene: TRBD2
J gene: TRBJ2-5
clone size: NA
V gene: TRBV7-9

CDR3 DNA: TGTGCCAGCAGCTCCCGGGACAGGGGAGTCTGGTCTGAAGCTTTCTTT
CDR3 protein: CASSSRDRGVWSEAFF
D gene: TRBD1
J gene: TRBJ1-1
clone size: NA
V gene: TRBV9

CDR3 DNA: TGTGCCAGCAGTCCCGGGACAGGCTACAATGAGCAGTTCTTC
CDR3 protein: CASSPGTGYNEQFF
D gene: TRBD1
J gene: TRBJ2-1
clone size: many
V gene: TRBV5-6

CDR3 DNA: TGTGCCACCAGTGACCCCCAGAGCTCTGGGGCCAACGTCCTGACTTTC
CDR3 protein: CATSDPQSSGANVLTF
D gene: NA
J gene: TRBJ2-6
clone size: many
V gene: TRBV24-1

CDR3 DNA: TGTGCCAGCAGTGACCAGGACGGGGAGCCCGGGGAGCTGTTTTTT
CDR3 protein: CASSDQDGEPGELFF
D gene: NA
J gene: TRBJ2-2
clone size: NA
V gene: TRBV25-1

CDR3 DNA: TGTGCCAGCGGGGCGGCCACAGATACGCAGTATTTT
CDR3 protein: CASGAATDTQYF
D gene: NA
J gene: TRBJ2-3
clone size: NA
V gene: TRBV7-8

CDR3 DNA: TGCAGTGCTAGGAGCCCCATGGCGGGAGGGCCAGATACGCAGTATTTT
CDR3 protein: CSARSPMAGGPDTQYF
D gene: TRBD2
J gene: TRBJ2-3
clone size: NA
V gene: TRBV20-1

CDR3 DNA: TGTGCCAGCAGTCCCTATCGGGAGTACCAAGAGACCCAGTACTTC
CDR3 protein: CASSPYREYQETQYF
D gene: NA
J gene: TRBJ2-5
clone size: many
V gene: TRBV27

CDR3 DNA: TGCAGTGCTGACCGAAGCGGGAGGGCCGTAAATGAGCAGTTCTTC
CDR3 protein: CSADRSGRAVNEQFF
D gene: TRBD2
J gene: TRBJ2-1
clone size: once
V gene: TRBV20-1

CDR3 DNA: TGTGCCAGTCAGGTTGGATACGAGCAGTACTTC
CDR3 protein: CASQVGYEQYF
D gene: NA
J gene: TRBJ2-7
clone size: NA
V gene: TRBV19

CDR3 DNA: TGTGCCAGCGGGACAGGGTCGTCCTCTGGGGCCAACGTCCTGACTTTC
CDR3 protein: CASGTGSSSGANVLTF
D gene: TRBD1
J gene: TRBJ2-6
clone size: few
V gene: TRBV7-9

CDR3 DNA: TGTGCCAGCACCGGTTCGGATGCAGGGGCCGCGTACAATGAGCAGTTCTTC
CDR3 protein: CASTGSDAGAAYNEQFF
D gene: NA
J gene: TRBJ2-1
clone size: few
V gene: TRBV6-5

CDR3 DNA: TGTGCCAGCAGTCCCCTTCCCGGGACAGAATACAATGAGCAGTTCTTC
CDR3 protein: CASSPLPGTEYNEQFF
D gene: TRBD1
J gene: TRBJ2-1
clone size: NA
V gene: TRBV27

CDR3 DNA: TGTGCCAGCAGCCTGTACGGACAGGGGGAGAATCCCCGACAAGAGACCCAGTACTTC
CDR3 protein: CASSLYGQGENPRQETQYF
D gene: TRBD1
J gene: TRBJ2-5
clone size: NA
V gene: TRBV11-2

CDR3 DNA: TGCGCCAGCAGCTTGGACGGGCGCTTCAATGAGCAGTTCTTC
CDR3 protein: CASSLDGRFNEQFF
D gene: NA
J gene: TRBJ2-1
clone size: NA
V gene: TRBV5-1

CDR3 DNA: TGTGCCAGCAGCTTAGGAGGAGGGCAAGGCCTTTGGCAGTATTTT
CDR3 protein: CASSLGGGQGLWQYF
D gene: NA
J gene: TRBJ2-3
clone size: many
V gene: TRBV7-2

CDR3 DNA: TGCGCCAGCAGCTTGACACGGACAGGGGGGCTAACTGAAGCTTTCTTT
CDR3 protein: CASSLTRTGGLTEAFF
D gene: TRBD1
J gene: TRBJ1-1
clone size: NA
V gene: TRBV5-1

CDR3 DNA: TGTGCCAGCAGCTCCCTGGACAGGGGCGACAATGAGCAGTTCTTC
CDR3 protein: CASSSLDRGDNEQFF
D gene: TRBD1
J gene: TRBJ2-1
clone size: NA
V gene: TRBV9

CDR3 DNA: TGTGCCATCAGGGAAGGACAGGGGTTGAGTGAGCAGTTCTTC
CDR3 protein: CAIREGQGLSEQFF
D gene: TRBD1
J gene: TRBJ2-1
clone size: NA
V gene: TRBV10-3

CDR3 DNA: TGTGCCAGCAGCGTAGGTTCAGCGAATCAGCCCCAGCATTTT
CDR3 protein: CASSVGSANQPQHF
D gene: NA
J gene: TRBJ1-5
clone size: NA
V gene: TRBV9

CDR3 DNA: TGTGCCAGCAGTTACTCGGGACTAGCGGACAATGAGCAGTTCTTC
CDR3 protein: CASSYSGLADNEQFF
D gene: TRBD2
J gene: TRBJ2-1
clone size: NA
V gene: TRBV6-5

CDR3 DNA: TGTGCCAGCAGCTTAATAAGGGACAGGGCCTCAGATACGCAGTATTTT
CDR3 protein: CASSLIRDRASDTQYF
D gene: TRBD1
J gene: TRBJ2-3
clone size: few
V gene: TRBV7-9

CDR3 DNA: TGTGCCAGCAGCCAATACCCCACAGATACGCAGTATTTT
CDR3 protein: CASSQYPTDTQYF
D gene: NA
J gene: TRBJ2-3
clone size: NA
V gene: TRBV27

CDR3 DNA: TGTGCCAGCAGCCCCTCCATTGCCTACGAGCAGTACTTC
CDR3 protein: CASSPSIAYEQYF
D gene: NA
J gene: TRBJ2-7
clone size: NA
V gene: TRBV7-7

CDR3 DNA: TGTGCCAGCATCCCAATACGGGATTGGACAGATACGCAGTATTTT
CDR3 protein: CASIPIRDWTDTQYF
D gene: NA
J gene: TRBJ2-3
clone size: few
V gene: TRBV7-9

CDR3 DNA: TGCGCCAGCAGCCGAGATTGGCTATCCACGGATACGCAGTATTTT
CDR3 protein: CASSRDWLSTDTQYF
D gene: NA
J gene: TRBJ2-3
clone size: NA
V gene: TRBV4-1

CDR3 DNA: TGCAGTGCCCAAGATTGGGACGCGGGAAACTATGGCTACACCTTC
CDR3 protein: CSAQDWDAGNYGYTF
D gene: NA
J gene: TRBJ1-2
clone size: few
V gene: TRBV20-1

CDR3 DNA: TGTGCCAGCAAGGAGTATGTCTCCGGGGAGGCTGAGCAGTTCTTC
CDR3 protein: CASKEYVSGEAEQFF
D gene: NA
J gene: TRBJ2-1
clone size: NA
V gene: TRBV27

CDR3 DNA: TGTGCCAGCAGTTACTCCCCGGGACTAGCGGGTGAGCAGTTCTTC
CDR3 protein: CASSYSPGLAGEQFF
D gene: TRBD2
J gene: TRBJ2-1
clone size: few
V gene: TRBV6-5

CDR3 DNA: TGTGCCAGCAGCTCCAAGGGCCAGGATCAGCCCCAGCATTTT
CDR3 protein: CASSSKGQDQPQHF
D gene: NA
J gene: TRBJ1-5
clone size: NA
V gene: TRBV7-9

CDR3 DNA: TGTGCCAGCAGCGCACCCACAGGGCGAGCTTTCTTT
CDR3 protein: CASSAPTGRAFF
D gene: NA
J gene: TRBJ1-1
clone size: NA
V gene: TRBV9

CDR3 DNA: TGTGCCAGCAGCGTAGGATCGGGGAACTATGGCTACACCTTC
CDR3 protein: CASSVGSGNYGYTF
D gene: NA
J gene: TRBJ1-2
clone size: NA
V gene: TRBV9

CDR3 DNA: TGTGCCTGGAGTGTGGACATCAATCAGCCCCAGCATTTT
CDR3 protein: CAWSVDINQPQHF
D gene: NA
J gene: TRBJ1-5
clone size: NA
V gene: TRBV30

CDR3 DNA: TGTGCCAGCAGCGCCGGTTATACCAAAAACATTCAGTACTTC
CDR3 protein: CASSAGYTKNIQYF
D gene: NA
J gene: TRBJ2-4
clone size: NA
V gene: TRBV6-5

CDR3 DNA: TGCGCCAGCAGCCAAGAGGTGGGGACTGGTCGAGATACGCAGTATTTT
CDR3 protein: CASSQEVGTGRDTQYF
D gene: NA
J gene: TRBJ2-3
clone size: NA
V gene: TRBV4-1

CDR3 DNA: TGCAGTGCTATGGGCACAGATACGCAGTATTTT
CDR3 protein: CSAMGTDTQYF
D gene: NA
J gene: TRBJ2-3
clone size: few
V gene: TRBV20-1

CDR3 DNA: TGTGCCACCAGCAGACAGGACCCGGGGTACAATGAGCAGTACTTC
CDR3 protein: CATSRQDPGYNEQYF
D gene: NA
J gene: TRBJ2-7
clone size: NA
V gene: TRBV15

CDR3 DNA: TGTGCCAGCAGCCAAGATAGCAGACCAATCTCGGGAGCTTTCTTT
CDR3 protein: CASSQDSRPISGAFF
D gene: NA
J gene: TRBJ1-1
clone size: NA
V gene: TRBV3-1

CDR3 DNA: TGCAGTGCTAGACCTCTGTTCGCGGTGGACCAAGAGACCCAGTACTTC
CDR3 protein: CSARPLFAVDQETQYF
D gene: NA
J gene: TRBJ2-5
clone size: few
V gene: TRBV20-1

CDR3 DNA: TGTGCCAGCAGTGAAGTTGAGGGTTTAAGTCAGCCCCAGCATTTT
CDR3 protein: CASSEVEGLSQPQHF
D gene: NA
J gene: TRBJ1-5
clone size: NA
V gene: TRBV6-1

CDR3 DNA: TGTGCCAGCAGTACCACAGGGGCCTCTGGGGCCAACGTCCTGACTTTC
CDR3 protein: CASSTTGASGANVLTF
D gene: TRBD1
J gene: TRBJ2-6
clone size: few
V gene: TRBV28

CDR3 DNA: TGTGCCACCAGTGATTCCGGGACTAACACAGATACGCAGTATTTT
CDR3 protein: CATSDSGTNTDTQYF
D gene: TRBD2
J gene: TRBJ2-3
clone size: few
V gene: TRBV24-1

CDR3 DNA: TGTGCCAGCAGCTTAGAGGGCAGACCGAGTATACTCCACTTT
CDR3 protein: CASSLEGRPSILHF
D gene: NA
J gene: TRBJ1-6
clone size: NA
V gene: TRBV7-9

CDR3 DNA: TGCAGTGCCGGAGGAGTTATATACGAGCAGTACTTC
CDR3 protein: CSAGGVIYEQYF
D gene: NA
J gene: TRBJ2-7
clone size: NA
V gene: TRBV20-1

CDR3 DNA: TGCAGCGTTGGGGACAGGGCCCAAGAGACCCAGTACTTC
CDR3 protein: CSVGDRAQETQYF
D gene: TRBD1
J gene: TRBJ2-5
clone size: NA
V gene: TRBV29-1

CDR3 DNA: TGCAGCGTTGATAGAGTTGCAGGGTCGGAAACCCCCCAGTTCTTC
CDR3 protein: CSVDRVAGSETPQFF
D gene: NA
J gene: TRBJ2-1
clone size: many
V gene: TRBV29-1

CDR3 DNA: TGCAGTGCTAGATTGGGACAGCTCTTGGAAGCTTTCTTT
CDR3 protein: CSARLGQLLEAFF
D gene: TRBD1
J gene: TRBJ1-1
clone size: NA
V gene: TRBV20-1

CDR3 DNA: TGTGCCAGCAGCTTTAAGACTAGAACCTACAATGAAAAACTGTTTTTT
CDR3 protein: CASSFKTRTYNEKLFF
D gene: NA
J gene: TRBJ1-4
clone size: few
V gene: TRBV7-9

CDR3 DNA: TGCAGTGCCCCAGGAGGGCCGGGTTCCTACAATGAGCAGTTCTTC
CDR3 protein: CSAPGGPGSYNEQFF
D gene: NA
J gene: TRBJ2-1
clone size: NA
V gene: TRBV20-1

CDR3 DNA: TGTGCCAGCACCGAACAGGGCGGAGAGGCCAAAAACATTCAGTACTTC
CDR3 protein: CASTEQGGEAKNIQYF
D gene: NA
J gene: TRBJ2-4
clone size: NA
V gene: TRBV28

CDR3 DNA: TGTGCCAGCGTCAGGGGGGACAGTAATCAGCCCCAGCATTTT
CDR3 protein: CASVRGDSNQPQHF
D gene: TRBD1
J gene: TRBJ1-5
clone size: few
V gene: TRBV7-9

CDR3 DNA: TGTGCCAGCAGCCAAGACGATTCACAGGGTTATGGCTACACCTTC
CDR3 protein: CASSQDDSQGYGYTF
D gene: NA
J gene: TRBJ1-2
clone size: few
V gene: TRBV4-2

CDR3 DNA: TGCAGCGTTGAAGATACCAGGGCAGAGACCCAGTACTTC
CDR3 protein: CSVEDTRAETQYF
D gene: NA
J gene: TRBJ2-5
clone size: NA
V gene: TRBV29-1

CDR3 DNA: TGTGCCAGCAGCGGTGGTTTTAGCAATCAGCCCCAGCATTTT
CDR3 protein: CASSGGFSNQPQHF
D gene: NA
J gene: TRBJ1-5
clone size: NA
V gene: TRBV9